The sample holds many counts of the clone carrying this T cell receptor beta chain. V was cut by 0 bases and J by 0 bases, with 9 bases left in between. This CDR3 has 15 residues. Per the germline V gene, CDR1 is SGHRS and CDR2 is YFSETQ. These data originate in a study of identical twins. TCRdb re-called the 5' RACE reads through MiXCR, storing one row per CDR3 protein. The sample has about 730,000 distinct CDR3 sequences, around 21% seen once; the top ten hold around 4.4%. This sample was also put to use in a study of T cells expressing NK-cell markers.

The sample taken for sequencing was PBMCs. The receptor comes from a woman aged 18-29 years in good health. The chain is built from TRBV5-1 and TRBJ1-1, with D possibly TRBD1 on 6 matching bases. In DNA form, the CDR3 reads TGCGCCAGCAGCTTGGGTGGGACATTGAACACTGAAGCTTTCTTT. This gives the protein CASSLGGTLNTEAFF.